The clone carrying this T cell receptor (beta chain) was seen many times. Its antigen is undetermined. The data were taken from a study of identical twins. Overall study findings and caveats: Clonotypes of the beta chain that were abundant in cord blood carried fewer insertions (memory repertoires showed none).

Unique molecular identifiers were present on cDNA, and template switching added a universal primer site. TCRdb re-called the 5' RACE reads through MiXCR, storing one row per CDR3 protein. The sample lists roughly 570,000 distinct CDR3 sequences; 9.6% were seen once. The CDR3 covers 15 residues. CDR1 is MNHNS, CDR2 SASEGT, per germline. After removal of 7 bases from V and 9 bases from J, the junction contained 9 bases not matched to a gene. This sample was also put to use in a study of yellow fever vaccine responses in identical twins.

The chain has TRBV6-1 and TRBJ2-1; 13 nucleotides match TRBD2. Sequencing was performed on PBMCs. The source of this sequence is a woman under 30 in good health. The CDR3 region has the DNA TGTGCCAGCAACCTACTAGCGGGGGGGCTCGGTGAGCAGTTCTTC. It yields the protein CASNLLAGGLGEQFF.